This is a list of T cell receptor beta chains from one sample in a study of early T cells in non-severe SARS-CoV-2 infection. TCRdb analysed the 5' RACE reads with MiXCR anew, one entry per CDR3 protein. The table records more than 55,000 distinct CDR3 sequences, 5.9% of them present only once. The specimen comprised whole blood, sampled at baseline. The receptor set was obtained from an adult who was a healthcare worker with PCR-confirmed SARS-CoV-2 infection or an uninfected control (not recorded which). Both conserved end residues are trimmed from each CDR3. Fields, in order: V gene, CDR3 length, J gene, CDR3 protein.

TRBV10-3	13	TRBJ2-3	AIKGGRASTDTQY
TRBV28	14	TRBJ1-4	ASRIYQGATNEKLF
TRBV7-9	12	TRBJ2-3	ASSLREGADTQY
TRBV24-1	13	TRBJ2-3	ATSLLAGGTDTQY
TRBV16	13	TRBJ2-1	ASSQISSSYNEQF
TRBV20-1	12	TRBJ1-4	SAREIGREEKLF
TRBV28	11	TRBJ1-2	ASRPERGYGYT
TRBV5-1	12	TRBJ2-1	ASSPGTSGDEQF
TRBV4-3	14	TRBJ1-1	ASSQHGTGINTEAF
TRBV28	11	TRBJ2-4	ASAEGAKNIQY
TRBV7-2	10	TRBJ2-7	ASSATGYEQY
TRBV18	16	TRBJ2-3	ASSTGTSGSSGTDTQY
TRBV10-1	13	TRBJ2-1	ASSESSGSGNEQF
TRBV12-3/TRBV12-4	12	TRBJ1-1	ASSFKAEGTEAF
TRBV5-4	10	TRBJ1-2	ASSLGPDGYT
TRBV9	12	TRBJ2-1	ASSVDGGHNEQF
TRBV14	16	TRBJ2-3	ASSQDMTGGPSTDTQY
TRBV9	13	TRBJ2-1	ATSPSGSYYNEQF
TRBV6-2/TRBV6-3	13	TRBJ2-7	ASRMSGTSSSEQY
TRBV7-9	10	TRBJ2-3	ASARSTDTQY